Given below is one TCR beta chain in context. The antigen is not known. The record originates from a study of post-analysis software for immune sequencing data. Study as a whole: Included courses were relapsing-remitting and secondary progressive multiple sclerosis; progressive-relapsing multiple sclerosis was also included. Points from the study as a whole: Pronounced co-clustering by F measure was evident among identically batched samples.

Included in the TCR beta cDNA libraries were unique molecular identifiers. Input amounts of roughly 0.9 to 10 million T cells were used. These gave around 500,000 cDNA molecules, so each molecule approximated one T cell. TCRdb re-called the PCR reads through MiXCR, storing one row per CDR3 protein. The repertoire holds roughly 800,000 distinct CDR3 sequences, approximately 50% seen once, with approximately 4.4% in the top ten. The receptor's source is a girl aged 10-17 years with multiple sclerosis. The sample comprised blood.

The CDR3 here is CASSLFSAGDGEQYF. The CDR3 DNA reads as TGTGCCAGCAGCTTATTTTCAGCGGGAGACGGCGAGCAGTACTTC. The chain combines TRBV7-3 with TRBJ2-5; 8 bases fit TRBD2. The J call may be incorrect, as the DNA end agrees better with TRBJ2-7. The germline V gene has CDR1 SGHTA and CDR2 FQGTGA. The CDR3 sequence is 15 residues long.